This T cell receptor (beta chain) originates from a study of OX40 agonist ivuxolimab in advanced cancers. Study as a whole: At 0.01 to 10 mg/kg, ivuxolimab was administered intravenously to patients every 2 weeks. General observations from the study: With doses of 0.1 to 3.0 mg/kg, CD4+ and CD8+ blood T cells had undergone clonal expansion by week 6.

Germline V gene lookup returns CDR1 LNHDA and CDR2 SQIVND (reference sequence). V lost 6 bases to trimming and J lost 2 bases, with 14 bases between them. The CDR3 has 15 residues. Assay: immunoSEQ multiplex PCR; the TCRdb copy retains only in-frame clones and omits some. Of about 64,000 clones in the sample, 70% to 90% were seen once. With regard to this clone: Its antigen is unidentified.

Here the sequenced sample was CD4+ or CD8+ T cells sorted from blood, taken in a trial of the OX40 agonist ivuxolimab. The V and J genes are TRBV19 and TRBJ2-1, with a possible D match to TRBD1 (5 bases). This clonotype was obtained from an adult with an advanced solid tumor such as melanoma, head and neck, liver or kidney cancer. Written as DNA, the CDR3 is TGTGCCAGTAGCCTACAGGCTTTAACCTACAATGAGCAGTTCTTC. Its protein product is CASSLQALTYNEQFF.